This is a list of T cell receptor beta chains from one sample in a study of lymphopenia after photon versus proton radiotherapy. Generated by immunoSEQ multiplex PCR, the TCRdb table keeps only in-frame clones and is missing some. The sample yields more than 25,000 clones, approximately 90% seen once. The material was peripheral blood, obtained from a patient treated with proton-based radiotherapy. These TCRs come from a woman aged 55-70 years with cholangiocarcinoma. Some clones in this sample may be carry-over from other donors' samples. CDR3s include the opening cysteine and the closing phenylalanine or tryptophan. The D gene is left open where the match is weak. A row's size may be missing; if present it is once, few, many or a size class.

clone_size j_call d_call v_call cdr3_nt cdr3_aa
. TRBJ1-2 TRBD1 TRBV6-6 TGTGCCAGCAGAAGCATGACAGGGAAGGTCGGCTACACCTTC CASRSMTGKVGYTF
. TRBJ1-2 TRBD1 TRBV5-1 TGCGCCAGCAGCTCGGGACAGGGGTATGGCTACACCTTC CASSSGQGYGYTF
. TRBJ1-1 . TRBV7-6 TGTGCCAGCAGCTTAGCGGGTCAGACTGAAGCTTTCTTT CASSLAGQTEAFF
. TRBJ2-3 TRBD2 TRBV11-3 TGTGCCAGCAGCCAACTAGCGGGAGTCAGTGATACGCAGTATTTT CASSQLAGVSDTQYF
. TRBJ2-2 TRBD2 TRBV19 TGTGCCAGTAGTATAGGCGGCGGGGGGAGGACCGGGGAGCTGTTTTTT CASSIGGGGRTGELFF
once TRBJ2-7 TRBD2 TRBV7-2 TGTGCCAGCAGCTTTGCCCCTACGGGAGGGTGGGGGGAGCAGTACTTC CASSFAPTGGWGEQYF
. TRBJ2-7 . TRBV12-2 TGTGCAAGTCGCTTAGAGGTCTCATCCTACGAGCAGTACTTC CASRLEVSSYEQYF
. TRBJ1-5 TRBD1 TRBV7-9 TGTGCCAGCAGCTTAGGGCGGGGTCCGGGACAGGGGAGCAATCAGCCCCAGCATTTT CASSLGRGPGQGSNQPQHF
once TRBJ2-2 TRBD1 TRBV2 TGTGCCGTCCCCCGGGACAGGGTCGTCACCGGGGAGCTGTTTTTT CAVPRDRVVTGELFF
. TRBJ1-2 TRBD1 TRBV5-6 TGTGCCAGCAGCTTGGAAGGGCACAGGGGGTATGGCTACACCTTC CASSLEGHRGYGYTF
. TRBJ1-4 . TRBV13 TGTGCCAGCAGCCGAGGATCACAAGGTGGGGAAAAACTGTTTTTT CASSRGSQGGEKLFF
. TRBJ1-2 . TRBV5-1 TGCGCCAGCAGCTTATTGGAGGGTAACTATGGCTACACCTTC CASSLLEGNYGYTF
. TRBJ1-2 TRBD1 TRBV5-1 TGCGCCAGCAGCCGGGACAGGGACGGCTACACCTTC CASSRDRDGYTF
. TRBJ1-3 . TRBV5-8 TGTGCCAGCAGCCCTACACCAACGGTTAACAGGGCGGTGCGAGGAAACACCATATATTTT CASSPTPTVNRAVRGNTIYF
. TRBJ2-1 . TRBV11-2 TGTGCCAGCAGCTTTGCCTGGGATGAGCAGTTCTTC CASSFAWDEQFF
. TRBJ1-5 . TRBV10-2 TGCGCCAGCAGTGAAAATAGCAATCAGCCCCAGCATTTT CASSENSNQPQHF
once TRBJ2-7 TRBD1 TRBV19 TGTGCCACTGCAACAGGGGTGGGCTACGAGCAGTACTTC CATATGVGYEQYF
. TRBJ1-1 TRBD1 TRBV29-1 TGCAGCGTTGAGGGTACAGGGGGAAACACTGAAGCTTTCTTT CSVEGTGGNTEAFF
few TRBJ2-2 . TRBV5-1 TGCGCCAGCAGCTTGGGACATAGGAACACCGGGGAGCTGTTTTTT CASSLGHRNTGELFF
. TRBJ2-5 TRBD1 TRBV9 TGTGCCAGCAGCGTAAGCCAGGGGGTAAGAGAGACCCAGTACTTC CASSVSQGVRETQYF
. TRBJ1-1 TRBD1 TRBV7-8 TGTGCCAGCAGCCAGGGGGGGGGCGCTGAAGCTTTCTTT CASSQGGGAEAFF
. TRBJ2-5 . TRBV5-8 TGTGCCAGCAGACATCGGGGGCGCCGGAAGACCCAGTACTTC CASRHRGRRKTQYF
. TRBJ2-3 . TRBV14 TGTGCCAGCAGCCCGCTAGCGACAATGAAGTATTTT CASSPLATMKYF
few TRBJ2-1 TRBD2 TRBV2 TGTGCCAGCAGTGATAGAATGACTAGCTTATTTTACAATGAGCAGTTCTTC CASSDRMTSLFYNEQFF
. TRBJ1-5 . TRBV14 TGTGCCAGCAGCCTACGGACGGTACCTAGCAATCAGCCCCAGCATTTT CASSLRTVPSNQPQHF
. TRBJ2-3 . TRBV7-9 TGTGCCGCGGGTAACACAGATACGCAGTATTTT CAAGNTDTQYF
medium-sized TRBJ2-1 TRBD1 TRBV2 TGTGCCAGCAGCTACACAGGGGACGAGCAGTTCTTC CASSYTGDEQFF